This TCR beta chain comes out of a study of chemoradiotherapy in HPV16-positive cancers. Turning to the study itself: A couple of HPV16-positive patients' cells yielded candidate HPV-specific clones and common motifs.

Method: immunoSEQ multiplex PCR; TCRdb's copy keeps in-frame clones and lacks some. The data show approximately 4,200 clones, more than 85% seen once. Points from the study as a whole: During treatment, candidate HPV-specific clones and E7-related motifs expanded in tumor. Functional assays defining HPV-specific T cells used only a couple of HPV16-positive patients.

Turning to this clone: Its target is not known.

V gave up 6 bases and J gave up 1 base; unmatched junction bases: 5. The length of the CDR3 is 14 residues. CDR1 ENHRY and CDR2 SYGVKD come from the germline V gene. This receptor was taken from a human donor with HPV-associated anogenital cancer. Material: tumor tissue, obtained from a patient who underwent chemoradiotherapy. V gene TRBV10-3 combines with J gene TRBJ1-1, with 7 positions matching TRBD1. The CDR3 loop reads CAIRSGTANTEAFF. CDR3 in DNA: TGTGCCATCAGGTCCGGGACAGCGAACACTGAAGCTTTCTTT.